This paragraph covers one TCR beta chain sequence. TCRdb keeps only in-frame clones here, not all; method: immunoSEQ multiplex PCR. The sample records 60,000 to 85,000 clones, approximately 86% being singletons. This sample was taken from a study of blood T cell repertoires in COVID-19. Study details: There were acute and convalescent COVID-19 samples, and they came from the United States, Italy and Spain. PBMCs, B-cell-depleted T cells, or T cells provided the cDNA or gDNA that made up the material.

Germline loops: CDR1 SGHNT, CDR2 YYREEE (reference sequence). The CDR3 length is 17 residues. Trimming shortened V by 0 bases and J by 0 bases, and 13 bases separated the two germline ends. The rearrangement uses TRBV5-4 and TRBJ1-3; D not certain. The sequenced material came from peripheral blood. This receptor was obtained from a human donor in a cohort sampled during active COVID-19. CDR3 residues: CASSLDPPGYSGNTIYF. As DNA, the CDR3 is TGTGCCAGCAGCTTGGACCCCCCGGGTTACTCTGGAAACACCATATATTTT.